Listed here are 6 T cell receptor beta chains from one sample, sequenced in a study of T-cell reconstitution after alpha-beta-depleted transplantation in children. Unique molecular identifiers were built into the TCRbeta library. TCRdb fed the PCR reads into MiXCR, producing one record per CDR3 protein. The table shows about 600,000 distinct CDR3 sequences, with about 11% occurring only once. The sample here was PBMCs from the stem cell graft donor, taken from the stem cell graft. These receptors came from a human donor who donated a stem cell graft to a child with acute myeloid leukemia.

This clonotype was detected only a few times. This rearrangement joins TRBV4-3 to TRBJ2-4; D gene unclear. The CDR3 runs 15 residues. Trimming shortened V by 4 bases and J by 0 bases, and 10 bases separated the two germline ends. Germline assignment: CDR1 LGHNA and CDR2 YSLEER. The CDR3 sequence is CASSRTELAKNIQYF. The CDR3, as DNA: TGCGCCAGCAGCCGGACGGAACTAGCCAAAAACATTCAGTACTTC.

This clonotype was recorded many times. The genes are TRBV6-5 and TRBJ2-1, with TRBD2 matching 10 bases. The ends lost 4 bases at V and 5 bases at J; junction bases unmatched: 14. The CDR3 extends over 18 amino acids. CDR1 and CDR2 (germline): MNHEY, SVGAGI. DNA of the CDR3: TGTGCCAGCAGTTCTCCTTCTCTTCAGCGGGAGGGGGACAATGAGCAGTTCTTC. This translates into CASSSPSLQREGDNEQFF.

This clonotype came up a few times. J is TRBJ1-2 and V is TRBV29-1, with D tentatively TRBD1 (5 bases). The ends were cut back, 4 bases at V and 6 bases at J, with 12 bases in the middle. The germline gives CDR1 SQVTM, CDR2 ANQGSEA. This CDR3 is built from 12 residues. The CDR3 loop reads CSVVDSGHGYTF. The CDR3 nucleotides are TGCAGCGTTGTAGACTCGGGACATGGCTACACCTTC.

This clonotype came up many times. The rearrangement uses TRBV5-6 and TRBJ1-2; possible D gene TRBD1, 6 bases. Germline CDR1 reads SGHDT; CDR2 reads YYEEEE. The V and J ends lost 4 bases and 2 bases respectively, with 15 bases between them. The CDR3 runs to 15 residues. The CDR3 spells CASSMGAGVNYGYTF. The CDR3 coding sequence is TGTGCCAGCAGCATGGGGGCAGGGGTAAACTATGGCTACACCTTC.

The CDR3 coding sequence is TGCAGTGCTACACCGGGACCTACCTACGAGCAGTACTTC. Translating gives CSATPGPTYEQYF. The chain couples TRBV20-1 to TRBJ2-7; D could derive from TRBD1 or TRBD2 (5 bases each). The CDR3 runs 13 residues. The germline V gene has CDR1 DFQATT and CDR2 SNEGSKA (reference sequence). V dropped 4 bases and J dropped 2 bases, with 12 bases sitting between them.

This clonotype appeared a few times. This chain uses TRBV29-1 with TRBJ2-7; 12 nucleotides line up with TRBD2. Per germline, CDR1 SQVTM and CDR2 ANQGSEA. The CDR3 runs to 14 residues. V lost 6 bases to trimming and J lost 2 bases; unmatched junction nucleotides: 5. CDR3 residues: CSVQLAGGPYEQYF. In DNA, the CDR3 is TGCAGCGTCCAACTAGCGGGAGGTCCCTACGAGCAGTACTTC.